The source of this T cell receptor (beta chain) is a study of T cell changes during pregnancy in multiple sclerosis. Method: immunoSEQ multiplex PCR; TCRdb's copy keeps in-frame clones and lacks some. Of nearly 110,000 clones listed, 85% to 95% are singletons. This clone was picked up one time. CDR3 size: 16 residues. Trimming cost V 7 bases and J 3 bases, with 19 bases left between them. Germline CDR1 reads MDHEN; CDR2 reads SYDVKM. This TCR derives from a female donor with multiple sclerosis, enrolled in a pregnancy study. This chain joins TRBV28 and TRBJ1-5; a possible D gene is TRBD1 (6 bases). The sequences come from peripheral blood, collected after pregnancy. The CDR3 loop is CASTMAQGLDNQPQHF. The CDR3 DNA follows: TGTGCCAGCACCATGGCTCAGGGGTTAGACAATCAGCCCCAGCATTTT.